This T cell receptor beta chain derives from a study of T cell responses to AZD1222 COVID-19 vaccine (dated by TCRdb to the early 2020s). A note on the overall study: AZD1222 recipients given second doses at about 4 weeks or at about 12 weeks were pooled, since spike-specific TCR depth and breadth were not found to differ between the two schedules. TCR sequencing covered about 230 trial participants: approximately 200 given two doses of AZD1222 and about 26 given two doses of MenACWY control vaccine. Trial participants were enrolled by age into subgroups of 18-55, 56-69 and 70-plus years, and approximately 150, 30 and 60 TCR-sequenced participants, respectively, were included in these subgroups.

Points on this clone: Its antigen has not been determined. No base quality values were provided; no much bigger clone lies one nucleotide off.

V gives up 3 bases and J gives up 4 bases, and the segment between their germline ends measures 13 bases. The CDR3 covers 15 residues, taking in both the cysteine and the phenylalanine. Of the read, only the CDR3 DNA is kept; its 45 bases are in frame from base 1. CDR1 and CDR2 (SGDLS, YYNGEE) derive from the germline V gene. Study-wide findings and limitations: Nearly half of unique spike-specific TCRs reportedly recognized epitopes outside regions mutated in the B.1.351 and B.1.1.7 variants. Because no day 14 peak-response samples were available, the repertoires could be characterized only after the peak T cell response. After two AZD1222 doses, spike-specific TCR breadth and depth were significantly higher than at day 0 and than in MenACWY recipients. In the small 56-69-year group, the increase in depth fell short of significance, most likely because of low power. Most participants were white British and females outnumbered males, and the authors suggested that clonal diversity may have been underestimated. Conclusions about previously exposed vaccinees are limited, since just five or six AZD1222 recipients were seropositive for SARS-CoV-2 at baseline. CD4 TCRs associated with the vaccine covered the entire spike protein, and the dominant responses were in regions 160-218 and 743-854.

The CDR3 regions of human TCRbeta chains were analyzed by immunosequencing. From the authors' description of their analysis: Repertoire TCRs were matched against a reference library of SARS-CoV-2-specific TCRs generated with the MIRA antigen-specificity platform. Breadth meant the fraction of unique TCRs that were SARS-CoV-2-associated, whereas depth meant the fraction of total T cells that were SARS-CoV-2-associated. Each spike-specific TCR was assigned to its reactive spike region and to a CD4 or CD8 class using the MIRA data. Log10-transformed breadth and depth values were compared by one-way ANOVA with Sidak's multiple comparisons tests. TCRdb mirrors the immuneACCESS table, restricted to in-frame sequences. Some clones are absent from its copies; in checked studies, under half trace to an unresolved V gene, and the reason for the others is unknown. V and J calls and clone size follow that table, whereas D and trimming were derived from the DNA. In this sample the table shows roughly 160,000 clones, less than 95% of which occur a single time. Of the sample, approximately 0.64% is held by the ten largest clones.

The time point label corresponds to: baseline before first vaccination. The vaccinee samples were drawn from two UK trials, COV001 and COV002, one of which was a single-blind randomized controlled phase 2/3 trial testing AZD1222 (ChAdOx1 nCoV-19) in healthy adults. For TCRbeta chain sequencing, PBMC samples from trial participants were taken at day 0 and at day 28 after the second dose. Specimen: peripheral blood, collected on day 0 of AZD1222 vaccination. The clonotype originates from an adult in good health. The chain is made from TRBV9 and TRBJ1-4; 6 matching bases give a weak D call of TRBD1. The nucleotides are TGTGCCAGCAGCGGGACAGCAAACAGTAATGAAAAACTGTTTTTT. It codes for CASSGTANSNEKLFF. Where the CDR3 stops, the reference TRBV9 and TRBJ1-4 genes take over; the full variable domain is DSGVTQTPKHLITATGQRVTLRCSPRSGDLSVYWYQQSLDQGLQFLIQYYNGEERAKGNILERFSAQQFPDLHSELNLSSLELGDSALYFCASSGTANSNEKLFFGSGTQLSVL.